Sequencing of this T cell receptor beta chain was carried out in a study of control samples from healthy donors and cancer patients. Method: immunoSEQ multiplex PCR; TCRdb's copy keeps in-frame clones and lacks some. The table has some 200,000 clones, 90% to 95% seen once; the top ten hold about 1.6%. With 4 bases removed from V and 11 bases from J, the gap between germline ends came to 18 bases. CDR3 length equals 13 residues. Per the germline V gene, CDR1 is SGHKS and CDR2 is YYEKEE (reference sequence). The specimen was blood. The gene calls are TRBV5-5 and TRBJ1-1, with D perhaps TRBD1 (6 bases). This clonotype originated in a woman aged 30 to 39 in good health. The DNA for the CDR3 is TGTGCCAGCAGCGCGGCGGGGAACAGGGCTGCTTTCTTT. Translated, it gives CASSAAGNRAAFF.